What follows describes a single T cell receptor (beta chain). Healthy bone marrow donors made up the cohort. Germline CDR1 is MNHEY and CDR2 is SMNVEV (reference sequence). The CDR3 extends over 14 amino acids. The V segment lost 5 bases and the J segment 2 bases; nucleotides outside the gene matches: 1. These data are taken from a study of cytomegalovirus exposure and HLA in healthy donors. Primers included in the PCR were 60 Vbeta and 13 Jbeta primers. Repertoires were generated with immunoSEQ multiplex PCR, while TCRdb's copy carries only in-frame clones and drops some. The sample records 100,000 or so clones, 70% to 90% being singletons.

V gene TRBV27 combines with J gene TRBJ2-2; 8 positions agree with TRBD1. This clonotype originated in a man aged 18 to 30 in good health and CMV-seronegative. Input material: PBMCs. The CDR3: CASSAGGNTGELFF. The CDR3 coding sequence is TGTGCCAGCAGTGCAGGGGGCAACACCGGGGAGCTGTTTTTT.